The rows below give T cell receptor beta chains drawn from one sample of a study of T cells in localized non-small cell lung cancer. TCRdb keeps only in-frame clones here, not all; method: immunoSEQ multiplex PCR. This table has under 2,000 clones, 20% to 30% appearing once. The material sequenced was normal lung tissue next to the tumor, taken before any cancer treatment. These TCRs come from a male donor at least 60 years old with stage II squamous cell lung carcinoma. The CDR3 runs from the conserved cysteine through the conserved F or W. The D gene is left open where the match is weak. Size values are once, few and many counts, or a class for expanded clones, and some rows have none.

cdr3_aa: CASSFDFHTGELFF; cdr3_nt: TGTGCCAGCAGCTTTGACTTTCACACCGGGGAGCTGTTTTTT; j_call: TRBJ2-2; v_call: TRBV11-3; clone_size: few; d_call: -
cdr3_aa: CASSWGGVFTGELFF; cdr3_nt: TGTGCCAGCAGCTGGGGGGGAGTTTTCACCGGGGAGCTGTTTTTT; j_call: TRBJ2-2; v_call: TRBV11-3; clone_size: -; d_call: TRBD2
cdr3_aa: CASSPQGRNTEAFF; cdr3_nt: TGTGCCAGCAGTCCCCAGGGAAGGAACACTGAAGCTTTCTTT; j_call: TRBJ1-1; v_call: TRBV25-1; clone_size: -; d_call: -
cdr3_aa: CASSHRGVDTQYF; cdr3_nt: TGTGCCAGCAGTCACAGGGGGGTAGATACGCAGTATTTT; j_call: TRBJ2-3; v_call: TRBV25-1; clone_size: -; d_call: TRBD1
cdr3_aa: CASKADRGRRTEAFF; cdr3_nt: TGTGCCAGCAAAGCGGACAGGGGGCGAAGGACTGAAGCTTTCTTT; j_call: TRBJ1-1; v_call: TRBV6-8; clone_size: -; d_call: TRBD1
cdr3_aa: CSGRQTNTEAFF; cdr3_nt: TGCAGCGGCAGACAGACGAACACTGAAGCTTTCTTT; j_call: TRBJ1-1; v_call: TRBV29-1; clone_size: few; d_call: -
cdr3_aa: CASRNGNQPQHF; cdr3_nt: TGTGCCAGTCGTAACGGCAATCAGCCCCAGCATTTT; j_call: TRBJ1-5; v_call: TRBV6-8; clone_size: medium-sized; d_call: -
cdr3_aa: CASERSSGNTIYF; cdr3_nt: TGTGCCAGCGAACGCAGCTCTGGAAACACCATATATTTT; j_call: TRBJ1-3; v_call: TRBV7-2; clone_size: -; d_call: -
cdr3_aa: CASSLRLAVPTGNEQFF; cdr3_nt: TGTGCCAGCAGCTTGAGACTAGCAGTCCCGACGGGGAATGAGCAGTTCTTC; j_call: TRBJ2-1; v_call: TRBV11-3; clone_size: few; d_call: TRBD2
cdr3_aa: CASEGMTGELFF; cdr3_nt: TGTGCCAGTGAGGGGATGACCGGGGAGCTGTTTTTT; j_call: TRBJ2-2; v_call: TRBV19; clone_size: -; d_call: -
cdr3_aa: CASTAQPFSNYGYTF; cdr3_nt: TGTGCCAGTACCGCGCAACCCTTTTCTAACTATGGCTACACCTTC; j_call: TRBJ1-2; v_call: TRBV19; clone_size: -; d_call: -
cdr3_aa: CASSASGETQYF; cdr3_nt: TGTGCCAGCAGCGCTAGTGGAGAGACCCAGTACTTC; j_call: TRBJ2-5; v_call: TRBV9; clone_size: -; d_call: -
cdr3_aa: CASSETGTNSPLHF; cdr3_nt: TGTGCCAGCAGCGAAACCGGGACGAATTCACCCCTCCACTTT; j_call: TRBJ1-6; v_call: TRBV2; clone_size: -; d_call: -
cdr3_aa: CASSGGQSNEKLFF; cdr3_nt: TGTGCCAGTAGTGGGGGACAGTCAAATGAAAAACTGTTTTTT; j_call: TRBJ1-4; v_call: TRBV19; clone_size: -; d_call: TRBD1
cdr3_aa: CASSERHRTTEAFF; cdr3_nt: TGTGCCAGCAGTGAGAGACACAGGACCACTGAAGCTTTCTTT; j_call: TRBJ1-1; v_call: TRBV2; clone_size: few; d_call: -
cdr3_aa: CAISERPGPNEKLFF; cdr3_nt: TGTGCCATCAGTGAGCGTCCAGGCCCTAATGAAAAACTGTTTTTT; j_call: TRBJ1-4; v_call: TRBV10-3; clone_size: large; d_call: -
cdr3_aa: CASSSDGAYGYTF; cdr3_nt: TGCGCCAGCAGCTCTGACGGGGCCTATGGCTACACCTTC; j_call: TRBJ1-2; v_call: TRBV23-1; clone_size: -; d_call: -
cdr3_aa: CASRTGTGGNEQYF; cdr3_nt: TGTGCCAGCAGGACCGGGACAGGGGGCAACGAGCAGTACTTC; j_call: TRBJ2-7; v_call: TRBV6-7; clone_size: -; d_call: TRBD1
cdr3_aa: CASRIDSSYEQYF; cdr3_nt: TGTGCCAGCAGAATCGACAGCTCCTACGAGCAGTACTTC; j_call: TRBJ2-7; v_call: TRBV28; clone_size: few; d_call: -
cdr3_aa: CASSIPGAWGDTQYF; cdr3_nt: TGTGCCAGTAGTATCCCTGGGGCCTGGGGGGATACGCAGTATTTT; j_call: TRBJ2-3; v_call: TRBV19; clone_size: few; d_call: -
cdr3_aa: CASSQGYPLEPQHF; cdr3_nt: TGTGCCAGCAGTCAGGGTTACCCCTTGGAGCCCCAGCATTTT; j_call: TRBJ1-5; v_call: TRBV25-1; clone_size: few; d_call: -
cdr3_aa: CASSVRDSSNTQYF; cdr3_nt: TGTGCCAGCAGCGTGCGGGACTCCTCTAATACGCAGTATTTT; j_call: TRBJ2-3; v_call: TRBV9; clone_size: few; d_call: -
cdr3_aa: CASSFGEKLFF; cdr3_nt: TGTGCCAGCAGTTTTGGGGAAAAACTGTTTTTT; j_call: TRBJ1-4; v_call: TRBV6-4; clone_size: medium-sized; d_call: -
cdr3_aa: CASSFPRGGRRNEQFF; cdr3_nt: TGTGCCAGCAGCTTCCCGCGGGGGGGCCGGAGGAATGAGCAGTTCTTC; j_call: TRBJ2-1; v_call: TRBV11-3; clone_size: medium-sized; d_call: TRBD2
cdr3_aa: CASSFGGYRAFF; cdr3_nt: TGTGCCAGCAGCTTCGGCGGCTATCGGGCTTTCTTT; j_call: TRBJ1-1; v_call: TRBV9; clone_size: medium-sized; d_call: -
cdr3_aa: CASSVRPSGGDTGELFF; cdr3_nt: TGTGCCAGCAGTGTACGGCCTAGCGGGGGCGACACCGGGGAGCTGTTTTTT; j_call: TRBJ2-2; v_call: TRBV6-8; clone_size: -; d_call: TRBD2
cdr3_aa: CASSPRVAGGLEDTQYF; cdr3_nt: TGTGCCAGTAGTCCCCGGGTAGCGGGGGGGCTCGAAGATACGCAGTATTTT; j_call: TRBJ2-3; v_call: TRBV19; clone_size: -; d_call: TRBD2
cdr3_aa: CASSQEGADQPQHF; cdr3_nt: TGCGCCAGCAGCCAAGAGGGGGCGGATCAGCCCCAGCATTTT; j_call: TRBJ1-5; v_call: TRBV4-1; clone_size: few; d_call: -
cdr3_aa: CASRPTGVGNEQYF; cdr3_nt: TGTGCCAGCAGACCGACAGGAGTGGGGAACGAGCAGTACTTC; j_call: TRBJ2-7; v_call: TRBV6-8; clone_size: medium-sized; d_call: -
cdr3_aa: CASSSQGYNQPQHF; cdr3_nt: TGTGCCAGCAGTTCTCAGGGGTACAATCAGCCCCAGCATTTT; j_call: TRBJ1-5; v_call: TRBV28; clone_size: -; d_call: -
cdr3_aa: CASSLGRGGRNTIYF; cdr3_nt: TGCGCCAGCAGCTTGGGCAGGGGAGGGAGAAACACCATATATTTT; j_call: TRBJ1-3; v_call: TRBV5-1; clone_size: -; d_call: -
cdr3_aa: CASSIEGNTEAFF; cdr3_nt: TGTGCCAGTAGTATAGAGGGGAACACTGAAGCTTTCTTT; j_call: TRBJ1-1; v_call: TRBV19; clone_size: -; d_call: -
cdr3_aa: CASSFAGTGVDEQFF; cdr3_nt: TGTGCCAGCAGCTTCGCCGGGACAGGGGTCGATGAGCAGTTCTTC; j_call: TRBJ2-1; v_call: TRBV11-3; clone_size: medium-sized; d_call: TRBD1
cdr3_aa: CASMGTGGSYEQYF; cdr3_nt: TGTGCCAGCATGGGGACAGGGGGCTCCTACGAGCAGTACTTC; j_call: TRBJ2-7; v_call: TRBV25-1; clone_size: -; d_call: TRBD1
cdr3_aa: CASRLSGTGMHGYTF; cdr3_nt: TGTGCCAGCAGATTAAGTGGGACAGGGATGCATGGCTACACCTTC; j_call: TRBJ1-2; v_call: TRBV6-8; clone_size: few; d_call: TRBD1
cdr3_aa: CATSPLVDGSYEQYF; cdr3_nt: TGTGCCACCAGCCCCTTAGTGGATGGGTCCTACGAGCAGTACTTC; j_call: TRBJ2-7; v_call: TRBV15; clone_size: -; d_call: -
cdr3_aa: CASSYDGPNYGYTF; cdr3_nt: TGTGCCAGCAGTTACGACGGACCTAACTATGGCTACACCTTC; j_call: TRBJ1-2; v_call: TRBV6-8; clone_size: large; d_call: -
cdr3_aa: CASSPPLLDEQFF; cdr3_nt: TGTGCCAGCAGTCCTCCACTGCTCGATGAGCAGTTCTTC; j_call: TRBJ2-1; v_call: TRBV6-8; clone_size: -; d_call: -
cdr3_aa: CASSNRAYEQFF; cdr3_nt: TGTGCCAGCAGTAACAGGGCCTATGAGCAGTTCTTC; j_call: TRBJ2-1; v_call: TRBV9; clone_size: -; d_call: -
cdr3_aa: CASMRGQTPTGEQYF; cdr3_nt: TGTGCCAGTATGCGGGGGCAAACCCCTACTGGAGAGCAGTACTTC; j_call: TRBJ2-7; v_call: TRBV19; clone_size: -; d_call: -
cdr3_aa: CASGRGGLYEQFF; cdr3_nt: TGTGCCAGTGGCCGGGGGGGCCTTTATGAGCAGTTCTTC; j_call: TRBJ2-1; v_call: TRBV19; clone_size: -; d_call: TRBD2
cdr3_aa: CASRATGGYSGELFF; cdr3_nt: TGTGCCAGCAGAGCGACAGGGGGCTATAGCGGGGAGCTGTTTTTT; j_call: TRBJ2-2; v_call: TRBV6-8; clone_size: few; d_call: TRBD1
cdr3_aa: CASSDRVNRNSPLHF; cdr3_nt: TGTGCCAGCAGTGATAGGGTCAACCGTAATTCACCCCTCCACTTT; j_call: TRBJ1-6; v_call: TRBV25-1; clone_size: large; d_call: -
cdr3_aa: CASSDPLGNTEAFF; cdr3_nt: TGTGCCAGCAGCGACCCCCTCGGGAACACTGAAGCTTTCTTT; j_call: TRBJ1-1; v_call: TRBV11-3; clone_size: large; d_call: -
cdr3_aa: CASSVVGSGSTDTQYF; cdr3_nt: TGTGCCAGCAGCGTAGTGGGTAGCGGAAGCACAGATACGCAGTATTTT; j_call: TRBJ2-3; v_call: TRBV9; clone_size: once; d_call: -
cdr3_aa: CASITTGVNTEAFF; cdr3_nt: TGTGCCAGCATCACAACAGGGGTGAACACTGAAGCTTTCTTT; j_call: TRBJ1-1; v_call: TRBV11-3; clone_size: -; d_call: TRBD1
cdr3_aa: CASSIRGQNNEQFF; cdr3_nt: TGTGCCAGTAGTATAAGGGGACAGAACAATGAGCAGTTCTTC; j_call: TRBJ2-1; v_call: TRBV19; clone_size: -; d_call: TRBD1